The 10 T cell receptor beta chains reported below all come from one sample, sequenced in a study of blood T cell repertoires in COVID-19. Method: immunoSEQ multiplex PCR; TCRdb's copy keeps in-frame clones and lacks some. The data show approximately 390,000 clones, about 83% seen once. The sequencing sample was made of PBMCs or T cells enriched from blood (not recorded which). The receptors were sampled from a woman aged 45-59 years who had recovered from COVID-19.

J is TRBJ2-3 and V is TRBV12-5, with D perhaps matching TRBD1 (6 bases). CDR3 size: 16 residues. The germline CDR1 and CDR2 sequences are LGHNT and FRNRAP. The V gene lost 5 bases and the J gene lost 3 bases, with 18 bases spanning the gap. CDR3 in amino acids: CASGMKGVGETDTQYF. Here the CDR3 DNA reads TGTGCTAGTGGTATGAAGGGGGTTGGGGAAACAGATACGCAGTATTTT.

This chain connects TRBV30 to TRBJ1-2, with 9 bases fitting TRBD1. The CDR3 contains 14 residues. Germline CDR1 reads GTSNPN; CDR2 reads SVGIG (reference sequence). V dropped 0 bases and J dropped 7; count of bases not matched to a gene: 6. CDR3 sequence reads: CAWSVGQGIVGYTF. The CDR3, as DNA: TGTGCCTGGAGTGTGGGACAGGGAATCGTTGGCTACACCTTC.

V and J are TRBV19 and TRBJ1-4; D is perhaps TRBD1 (5 bases). The CDR3 is made up of 14 amino acids. V was shortened by 6 bases and J by 7 bases, with 15 bases between the two germline ends. From germline, CDR1 is LNHDA and CDR2 SQIVND (reference sequence). The CDR3 is CASSQDRRGEKLFF. In nucleotides, the CDR3 is TGTGCCAGTAGCCAGGATAGAAGGGGTGAAAAACTGTTTTTT.

The chain joins TRBV7-2 to TRBJ2-5; TRBD2 aligns across 16 bases. Germline CDR1 reads SGHTA; CDR2 reads FQGNSA. The CDR3 covers 19 residues. Trimming cost V 7 bases and J 6 bases; bases outside gene matches: 17. The CDR3 reads CASILSNPGLAGGQKTQYF. The CDR3 DNA reads as TGTGCCAGCATCCTATCAAACCCGGGACTAGCGGGGGGGCAAAAGACCCAGTACTTC.

The table lists this clone with a few counts. The chain combines TRBV4-1 with TRBJ1-4, with 7 bases identical to TRBD1. The CDR3 runs 14 residues. Germline trimming cut 1 base from V and 6 bases from J; bases unmatched to any gene: 2. Per germline, CDR1 MGHRA and CDR2 YSYEKL. The CDR3: CASSQVGGDEKLFF. In DNA form, the CDR3 reads TGCGCCAGCAGCCAAGTAGGGGGCGATGAAAAACTGTTTTTT.

This chain joins TRBV7-9 and TRBJ1-4, with D uncertain. CDR3 length: 14 amino acids. Germline V CDR1 and CDR2: SEHNR, FQNEAQ (reference sequence). Trimming stripped 5 bases from V and 5 bases from J, with 12 bases between. The CDR3 spells CASSPVRGNEKLFF. CDR3 coding DNA: TGTGCCAGCAGCCCCGTCCGGGGAAATGAAAAACTGTTTTTT.

This clone was recorded once. The genes are TRBV7-6 and TRBJ1-2, with D perhaps TRBD1 (6 bases). V lost 5 bases and J lost 6, with 19 bases in between. Germline values: CDR1 SGHVS, CDR2 FNYEAQ. The CDR3 is 15 amino acids. The CDR3: CASSPLISGVHGYTF. CDR3 sequence (DNA): TGTGCCAGCAGCCCACTCATTTCAGGGGTTCATGGCTACACCTTC.

The chain carries TRBV19 and TRBJ2-1; D gene uncertain. CDR1 and CDR2 (germline): LNHDA, SQIVND (reference sequence). V was clipped by 6 bases and J by 0 bases, with 9 bases between them. The CDR3 totals 14 residues. The DNA of the CDR3 is TGTGCCAGTAGAGAGGAAGTCTCCTACAATGAGCAGTTCTTC. It specifies CASREEVSYNEQFF.

The rearrangement joins TRBV18 to TRBJ2-1; no reliable D call. The CDR3 consists of 12 residues. Germline CDR1 and CDR2: KGHSH and LQKENI. V was trimmed by 6 bases and J by 2 bases, leaving 5 bases between them. CDR3 bases: TGTGCCAGCTCCTCCCCCTACAATGAGCAGTTCTTC. As protein: CASSSPYNEQFF.

The CDR3, as DNA: TGTGCCACGCAGCAGGGCCCCTCTTGGCATTTT. This gives the protein CATQQGPSWHF. This rearrangement joins TRBV7-6 to TRBJ1-5; possibly TRBD1 for D (5 bases). CDR1 and CDR2 from the germline V gene are SGHVS and FNYEAQ. The CDR3 has 11 amino acids. Deletions cut 10 bases from V and 15 bases from J, with 19 bases between.